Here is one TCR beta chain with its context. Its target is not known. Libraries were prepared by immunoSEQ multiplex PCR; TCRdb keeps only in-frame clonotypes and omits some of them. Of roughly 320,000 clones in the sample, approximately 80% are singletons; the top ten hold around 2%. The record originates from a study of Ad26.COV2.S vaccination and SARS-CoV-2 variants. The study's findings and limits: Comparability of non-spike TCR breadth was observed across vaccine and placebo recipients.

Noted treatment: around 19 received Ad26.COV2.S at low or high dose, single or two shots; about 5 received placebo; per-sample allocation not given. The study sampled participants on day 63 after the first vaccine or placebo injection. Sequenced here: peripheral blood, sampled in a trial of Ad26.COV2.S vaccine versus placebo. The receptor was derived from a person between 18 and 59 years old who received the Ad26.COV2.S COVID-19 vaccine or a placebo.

The CDR3 spells CASSVGLSGGEGSETQYF. CDR3 DNA: TGTGCCAGCAGCGTAGGGCTTTCGGGGGGTGAAGGGTCAGAGACCCAGTACTTC. The chain combines TRBV9 with TRBJ2-5, with 7 bases aligning to TRBD2. This CDR3 region has 18 residues. Germline assignment: CDR1 SGDLS and CDR2 YYNGEE. The junction had 15 bases not matched to a gene; V was cut back by 0 bases and J by 4 bases.